This is a list of T cell receptor beta chains from one sample in a study of cytotoxic CD8 clonotypes in ibrutinib-treated CLL. Using immunoSEQ multiplex PCR, the repertoire was profiled, and TCRdb retains in-frame clones only, with some absent. The table includes approximately 100,000 clones, around 77% detected once. Here the sequenced sample was PBMCs, taken after 24 months of ibrutinib treatment. Receptors originate from a human donor with chronic lymphocytic leukemia. Each CDR3 is given without its conserved first and last residue. Some rows have no size entry. The others give once, few or many, or a class for an expanded clone.

j_gene,abundance,v_gene,len,CDR3aa
TRBJ2-1,many,TRBV2,13,ASTPGGGAIEEQF
TRBJ2-5,.,TRBV7-9,15,ASSSRMTGPQRETQY
TRBJ2-3,.,TRBV6-5,13,ASNPRDTSTDTQY
TRBJ2-7,once,TRBV5-1,13,ASSLGGGPPYEQY
TRBJ2-2,.,TRBV11-3,11,ASRPTGAGELF
TRBJ2-7,.,TRBV28,14,ASSFWRVGREGEQY
TRBJ2-7,.,TRBV7-2,15,ASSLVTSSGRTYEQY
TRBJ2-3,few,TRBV7-6,13,ASRRDSTRPDTQY
TRBJ1-2,.,TRBV27,12,ASGRDSFNYGYT
TRBJ2-7,.,TRBV4-2,13,ASSKLAIASYEQY
TRBJ1-2,once,TRBV7-2,9,ASSGHYGYT
TRBJ2-1,few,TRBV2,7,ASSYEQF
TRBJ2-5,.,TRBV7-3,16,ASSSGLAGATLQETQY
TRBJ1-1,.,TRBV7-8,11,ASSFGQSSEAF
TRBJ1-4,.,TRBV19,12,ASTGRIDNEKLF
TRBJ2-5,few,TRBV28,15,ASSVQGQAGPKGTQY
TRBJ1-1,.,TRBV6-1,10,ASSEPVGSAF
TRBJ2-5,.,TRBV14,15,ASSQDRLAGAVETQY
.,.,TRBV11-2,12,ASSTRDRGAEQY
TRBJ2-7,.,TRBV10-2,12,ASSYKGQNYEQY
TRBJ2-3,.,TRBV11-2,12,ASSLEIAADTQY
TRBJ2-2,.,TRBV5-1,13,ASSLVRGATGELF
TRBJ2-2,.,TRBV4-2,12,ASSQDKGTGELF
TRBJ2-7,.,TRBV7-8,10,ASSLFSYEQY
TRBJ1-2,.,TRBV18,11,ASSPGRNYGYT
TRBJ2-5,.,TRBV18,13,ASSPGGTPQETQY
TRBJ1-2,.,TRBV25-1,13,ASSERVTANYGYT
TRBJ1-2,few,TRBV6-1,13,ASSARTGGLYGYT
TRBJ1-2,medium-sized,TRBV30,11,AWSVLLNYGYT
TRBJ1-2,.,TRBV7-6,11,ASSLAGVYGYT
TRBJ2-7,.,TRBV7-9,10,ASSAEGYEQY
TRBJ1-4,few,TRBV28,13,ASRGSGAFNEKLF
TRBJ1-2,.,TRBV6-5,11,ASILPGGYGYT
TRBJ2-1,.,TRBV11-2,14,ASSRPAAGGMGEQF
TRBJ2-5,.,TRBV19,11,ASSMARRETQY
TRBJ1-6,.,TRBV7-9,12,ASSLTTVHSPLH
TRBJ2-7,.,TRBV7-8,10,ASSPQNYEQY
TRBJ2-7,few,TRBV4-2,14,ASSPNRLLGGYEQY
TRBJ2-1,.,TRBV2,15,ASSEALLAGGNNEQF
TRBJ1-4,once,TRBV18,12,ASSLDRVEEKLF
TRBJ2-2,.,TRBV5-4,11,ASSLGGTGELF
TRBJ1-1,.,TRBV6-6,12,ASSMGQGYTEAF
TRBJ2-5,many,TRBV2,14,ASSVTGARLPETQY
TRBJ2-7,.,TRBV5-1,13,ASSLAEPNPYEQY
TRBJ2-1,few,TRBV5-4,11,ASSGTSRNEQF